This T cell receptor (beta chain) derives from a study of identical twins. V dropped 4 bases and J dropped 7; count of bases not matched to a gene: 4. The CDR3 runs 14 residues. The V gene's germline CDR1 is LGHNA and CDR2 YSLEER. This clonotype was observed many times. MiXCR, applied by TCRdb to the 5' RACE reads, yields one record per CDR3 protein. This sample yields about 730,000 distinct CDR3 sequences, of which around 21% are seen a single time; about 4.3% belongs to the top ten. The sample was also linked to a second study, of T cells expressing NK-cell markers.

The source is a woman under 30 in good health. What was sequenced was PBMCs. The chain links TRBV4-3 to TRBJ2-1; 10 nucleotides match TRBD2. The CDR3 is CASSLGLALNEQFF. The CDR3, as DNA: TGCGCCAGCAGCCTGGGACTAGCGCTTAATGAGCAGTTCTTC.